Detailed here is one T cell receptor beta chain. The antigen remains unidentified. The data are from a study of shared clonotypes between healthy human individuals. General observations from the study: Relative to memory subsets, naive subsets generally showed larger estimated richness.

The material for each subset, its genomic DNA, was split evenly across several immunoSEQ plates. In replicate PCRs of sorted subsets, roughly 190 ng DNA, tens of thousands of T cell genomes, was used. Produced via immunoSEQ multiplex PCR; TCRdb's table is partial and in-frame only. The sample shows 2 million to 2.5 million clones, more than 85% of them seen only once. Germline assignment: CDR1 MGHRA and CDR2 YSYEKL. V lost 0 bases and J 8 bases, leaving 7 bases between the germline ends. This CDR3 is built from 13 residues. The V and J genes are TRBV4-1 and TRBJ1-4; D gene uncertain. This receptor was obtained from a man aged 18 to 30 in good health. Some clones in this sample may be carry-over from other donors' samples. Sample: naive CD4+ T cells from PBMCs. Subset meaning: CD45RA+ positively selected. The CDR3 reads CASSQEVLEKLFF. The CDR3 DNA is TGCGCCAGCAGCCAAGAAGTTTTAGAAAAACTGTTTTTT.